Presented here are 30 T cell receptor beta chains from one specimen sequenced in a study of blood T cell repertoires in COVID-19. Measured with immunoSEQ multiplex PCR; TCRdb has only the in-frame clones, and not every one. Of 90,000 to 150,000 clones in the sample, 81% were seen once. The sample was peripheral blood. The receptors originated from a human donor in a cohort sampled during active COVID-19.

The chain employs TRBV2 and TRBJ1-4; 7 bases are a match to TRBD1. Germline assignment: CDR1 SNHLY and CDR2 FYNNEI. The CDR3 sequence is 14 residues long. Unmatched junction bases numbered 9, after V lost 7 bases and J lost 7 bases. The DNA for the CDR3 is TGTGCCAGCATTGGGGGGACAGTTACTGAAAAACTGTTTTTT. It specifies CASIGGTVTEKLFF.

V is TRBV6-1 and J is TRBJ1-5; D is uncertain. CDR3 size: 15 residues. Trimming removed 3 bases at V and 7 bases at J, with 16 bases between. The germline V gene encodes CDR1 MNHNS and CDR2 SASEGT. CDR3 loop: CASSEGLSGSQPQHF. The CDR3, as DNA: TGTGCCAGCAGTGAGGGATTAAGCGGCAGCCAGCCCCAGCATTTT.

A single count supports this clone. This chain links TRBV6-5 with TRBJ1-3, with 9 nucleotides matching TRBD1. The CDR3 consists of 15 residues. In germline, CDR1 is MNHEY, CDR2 SVGAGI. V dropped 5 bases and J dropped 6; count of bases not matched to a gene: 8. The CDR3 reads CASSISGTGQNTIYF. The CDR3 bases are TGTGCCAGCAGTATTTCCGGGACAGGGCAAAACACCATATATTTT.

The rearrangement uses TRBV2 and TRBJ2-1, with D possibly TRBD1 on 6 matching bases. The CDR3 contains 15 residues. The V end lost 2 bases, the J end lost 4 bases, and 12 bases lay between the germline ends. Germline CDR1 reads SNHLY; CDR2 reads FYNNEI. CDR3: CASSELGGEYNEQFF. The CDR3 region has the DNA TGTGCCAGCAGTGAACTTGGGGGCGAATACAATGAGCAGTTCTTC.

The V gene is TRBV18, the J gene TRBJ2-1, with a weak D call TRBD2 (5 bases). The CDR3 has 14 residues. The germline gives CDR1 KGHSH, CDR2 LQKENI. V lost 0 bases, J lost 6 bases, and 9 bases lay in between. The CDR3 DNA reads TGTGCCAGCTCACCACCGACTAATTCCAATGAGCAGTTCTTC. This sequence encodes CASSPPTNSNEQFF. Full variable domain (rest looked up from reference TRBV18 and TRBJ2-1): NAGVMQNPRHLVRRRGQEARLRCSPMKGHSHVYWYRQLPEEGLKFMVYLQKENIIDESGMPKERFSAEFPKEGPSILRIQQVVRGDSAAYFCASSPPTNSNEQFFGPGTRLTVL.

This chain connects TRBV7-9 to TRBJ1-2; 9 positions agree with TRBD1. This CDR3 is built from 14 residues. The germline V gene has CDR1 SEHNR and CDR2 FQNEAQ (reference sequence). V dropped 4 bases and J dropped 7; count of bases not matched to a gene: 7. The CDR3 loop is CASSSGTGSFGYTF. CDR3 nucleotides: TGTGCCAGCAGCTCCGGGACAGGGTCTTTTGGCTACACCTTC.

This chain uses TRBV7-6 with TRBJ2-7; perhaps TRBD2 as D (6 bases). Trimming removed 5 bases at V and 7 bases at J, with 18 bases between. This CDR3 is built from 14 residues. From germline, CDR1 is SGHVS and CDR2 FNYEAQ. CDR3 nucleotides: TGTGCCAGCAGCCCCACAGGCGGGGATGGGGAGCAGTACTTC. Translated: CASSPTGGDGEQYF.

The chain links TRBV11-2 to TRBJ1-2; 8 bases align to TRBD1. CDR1 SGHAT and CDR2 FQNNGV come from the germline V gene. The CDR3 is 15 residues long. Unmatched junction bases numbered 9, after V lost 5 bases and J lost 4 bases. CDR3 protein: CASSTDRGVAYGYTF. In DNA form, the CDR3 reads TGTGCCAGCAGCACAGACAGGGGAGTGGCCTATGGCTACACCTTC.

This sequence joins TRBV28 and TRBJ1-2, with D hard to call. CDR1 and CDR2 (germline): MDHEN, SYDVKM. The V gene lost 5 bases and the J gene lost 7 bases, with 20 bases spanning the gap. This CDR3 has 15 residues. The CDR3 loop reads CASSLPQVPLRGYTF. The DNA of the CDR3 is TGTGCCAGCAGTCTACCCCAGGTCCCCCTCCGTGGCTACACCTTC.

The chain uses TRBV7-9 and TRBJ2-1, with D perhaps TRBD2 (5 bases). This CDR3 contains 17 residues. Trimming shortened V by 5 bases and J by 0 bases, and 17 bases separated the two germline ends. Germline lookup yields CDR1 SEHNR and CDR2 FQNEAQ (reference sequence). The CDR3 sequence: CASSAGYGESSYNEQFF. CDR3 DNA: TGTGCCAGCAGCGCGGGCTACGGGGAGAGCTCCTACAATGAGCAGTTCTTC.

The chain recombines TRBV5-6 with TRBJ2-7; D might be TRBD1 (6 bases). The CDR3 is made up of 13 amino acids. Germline V gives CDR1 SGHDT, CDR2 YYEEEE. V lost 6 bases and J lost 2, with 12 bases in between. The chain's CDR3 is CASNAPGAYEQYF. DNA of the CDR3: TGTGCCAGCAACGCGCCAGGGGCCTACGAGCAGTACTTC.

The chain carries TRBV10-3 and TRBJ2-1; 9 nucleotides align to TRBD2. The CDR3 spans 18 residues. V lost 3 bases, J lost 0 bases, and 9 bases stayed unmatched. Germline V gives CDR1 ENHRY, CDR2 SYGVKD. The CDR3 loop reads CAISDPGFSGGSYNEQFF. In DNA, the CDR3 is TGTGCCATCAGTGATCCAGGGTTTAGCGGGGGCTCCTACAATGAGCAGTTCTTC.

The genes are TRBV6-5 and TRBJ1-1, with 9 nucleotides matching TRBD1. The length of the CDR3 is 15 residues. With 7 bases clipped from V and 5 bases from J, the junction kept 11 bases outside the gene matches. The V gene's germline CDR1 is MNHEY and CDR2 SVGAGI. The CDR3 DNA is TGTGCCAGCACCCACACAGGGGGCAGGAGGACTGAAGCTTTCTTT. Its translation is CASTHTGGRRTEAFF.

This clone was seen a handful of times. The gene calls are TRBV4-1 and TRBJ2-3; D may be TRBD1 (5 bases). The germline CDR1 and CDR2 sequences are MGHRA and YSYEKL. This CDR3 spans 15 amino acids. Trimming shortened V by 2 bases and J by 7 bases, and 16 bases separated the two germline ends. The CDR3 protein is CASSQSRVLGNTQYF. CDR3 DNA sequence: TGCGCCAGCAGCCAAAGCAGGGTCCTGGGGAATACGCAGTATTTT.

The chain carries TRBV4-3 and TRBJ2-1, with unresolved D. This CDR3 comprises 13 residues. Germline V lookup: CDR1 LGHNA, CDR2 YSLEER. V dropped 1 base and J dropped 4 bases, with 5 bases sitting between them. In DNA, the CDR3 is TGCGCCAGCAGCCAAGTTATGTACAATGAGCAGTTCTTC. It is translated as CASSQVMYNEQFF.

V and J are TRBV15 and TRBJ1-2, with D uncertain. Germline lookup yields CDR1 LNHNV and CDR2 YYDKDF (reference sequence). This CDR3 is 13 amino acids long. Trimming shortened V by 8 bases and J by 4 bases, and 14 bases separated the two germline ends. CDR3 DNA: TGTGCCACCGGATCGGAGGGTGGCTATGGCTACACCTTC. It yields the protein CATGSEGGYGYTF.

The chain employs TRBV7-9 and TRBJ2-7, with TRBD2 identical over 10 bases. Unmatched junction bases numbered 12, after V lost 0 bases and J lost 4 bases. The CDR3 sequence is 18 residues long. CDR1 is SEHNR and CDR2 is FQNEAQ in the germline V gene (reference sequence). CDR3: CASSLAPLAGAVAYEQYF. CDR3 nucleotides: TGTGCCAGCAGCTTAGCTCCCCTAGCGGGAGCAGTGGCATACGAGCAGTACTTC.

The rearrangement links TRBV6-1 to TRBJ1-3; D ambiguous. V was trimmed by 2 bases and J by 0 bases, leaving 17 bases between them. Germline-derived CDR1 and CDR2 are MNHNS and SASEGT. The CDR3 has 18 amino acids. The CDR3 loop is CASSEFPLRHISGNTIYF. In DNA, the CDR3 is TGTGCCAGCAGTGAATTTCCCCTTCGACATATCTCTGGAAACACCATATATTTT.

The chain uses TRBV18 and TRBJ2-2, with TRBD2 matching 8 bases. J was trimmed by 0 bases and V by 6 bases; bases with no gene match: 6. Germline CDR1 KGHSH, CDR2 LQKENI. The CDR3 length is 16 residues. The CDR3 is CASSKPGLANTGELFF. Here the CDR3 DNA reads TGTGCCAGCTCTAAACCGGGACTAGCGAACACCGGGGAGCTGTTTTTT.

The chain uses TRBV11-3 and TRBJ2-7, with D maybe TRBD1 (5 bases). The germline gives CDR1 SGHNT, CDR2 YENEEA. Between the trimmed V and J ends, which lost 0 bases and 7 bases, there was a span of 10 bases. There are 13 residues in the CDR3. The CDR3 coding sequence is TGTGCCAGCAGCTTAGATTTCACAGGAGAGCAGTACTTC. Its protein is CASSLDFTGEQYF.

This chain links TRBV2 with TRBJ2-5; D is possibly TRBD1 (5 bases). Germline V lookup: CDR1 SNHLY, CDR2 FYNNEI. Trimming took off 3 bases at V and 4 bases at J, with 15 bases between the two ends. This CDR3 spans 15 amino acids. CDR3 loop: CASSDFYQGIETQYF. DNA of the CDR3: TGTGCCAGCAGTGATTTTTATCAGGGAATAGAGACCCAGTACTTC.

The chain carries TRBV7-3 and TRBJ2-7, with 11 bases aligning to TRBD1. The CDR3 has 19 residues. The junction had 12 bases not matched to a gene; V was cut back by 1 base and J by 1 base. Germline loops: CDR1 SGHTA, CDR2 FQGTGA. The CDR3 sequence: CASSLRGKKGQGGSYEQYF. CDR3 coding DNA: TGTGCCAGCAGCTTAAGAGGGAAAAAGGGACAGGGGGGGTCCTACGAGCAGTACTTC.

V is TRBV10-2 and J is TRBJ2-7; 9 positions agree with TRBD1. The CDR3 consists of 15 residues. Trimming at V came to 6 bases and at J to 3 bases, leaving 9 bases not matched to a gene. CDR1 WSHSY and CDR2 SAAADI come from the germline V gene. CDR3 nucleotides: TGCGCCAGCAGCCCCGGGGGACAGGGCGGCTACGAGCAGTACTTC. Its translation is CASSPGGQGGYEQYF.

This sequence joins TRBV2 and TRBJ1-2, with D possibly being TRBD1 (5 bases). Germline V lookup: CDR1 SNHLY, CDR2 FYNNEI. This CDR3 has 14 amino acids. Trimming removed 1 base from V and 6 bases from J, with 12 bases in between. CDR3 bases: TGTGCCAGCAGTGAAGAACGGGGGATAGATGGCTACACCTTC. The encoded protein is CASSEERGIDGYTF.

The chain uses TRBV29-1 and TRBJ2-1; unclear D gene. Germline-derived CDR1 and CDR2 are SQVTM and ANQGSEA. The CDR3 is made up of 10 amino acids. With 2 bases removed from V and 8 bases from J, the gap between germline ends came to 4 bases. The CDR3 here is CSVEQYEQFF. Written as DNA, the CDR3 is TGCAGCGTTGAACAGTATGAGCAGTTCTTC.

The CDR3 sequence: CASSLDRSNTEAFF. In DNA form, the CDR3 reads TGTGCCAGCAGCTTGGACCGGTCCAACACTGAAGCTTTCTTT. The chain links TRBV5-6 to TRBJ1-1; D ambiguous. The CDR3 spans 14 residues. Deletions cut 0 bases from V and 2 bases from J, with 8 bases between. Germline CDR1 and CDR2: SGHDT and YYEEEE.

The gene calls are TRBV6-5 and TRBJ2-7, with a possible D match to TRBD1 (6 bases). In germline, CDR1 is MNHEY, CDR2 SVGAGI. The CDR3 runs to 14 residues. V lost 5 bases and J lost 0, with 11 bases in between. The CDR3 region has the DNA TGTGCCAGCAGTCCAGACAGGAGCTCCTACGAGCAGTACTTC. This sequence encodes CASSPDRSSYEQYF.

The chain employs TRBV6-5 and TRBJ1-2; 9 positions match TRBD1. The germline V gene has CDR1 MNHEY and CDR2 SVGAGI. The CDR3 loop spans 13 amino acids. Losses at the gene ends were 6 bases for V and 6 bases for J; bases not matched to a gene: 5. The CDR3 DNA sequence: TGTGCCAGCAGACGGACAGGGGAGGATGGCTACACCTTC. Its protein product is CASRRTGEDGYTF.

The chain carries TRBV6-5 and TRBJ1-3; possible D gene TRBD1, 6 bases. The CDR3 extends over 15 amino acids. Trimming removed 6 bases at V and 0 bases at J, with 12 bases between. The V gene's germline CDR1 is MNHEY and CDR2 SVGAGI. CDR3 region: CASSANRDSGNTIYF. The DNA for the CDR3 is TGTGCCAGCAGCGCGAACAGGGACTCTGGAAACACCATATATTTT.

The V call is TRBV24-1, the J call TRBJ2-5, with 10 bases aligning to TRBD2. Trimming at V came to 6 bases and at J to 5 bases, leaving 11 bases not matched to a gene. The V gene's germline CDR1 is KGHDR and CDR2 SFDVKD. CDR3 size: 16 residues. CDR3 amino acids: CATSTSGTELRETQYF. CDR3 nucleotide sequence: TGTGCCACCAGTACTAGCGGGACAGAACTCCGCGAGACCCAGTACTTC.